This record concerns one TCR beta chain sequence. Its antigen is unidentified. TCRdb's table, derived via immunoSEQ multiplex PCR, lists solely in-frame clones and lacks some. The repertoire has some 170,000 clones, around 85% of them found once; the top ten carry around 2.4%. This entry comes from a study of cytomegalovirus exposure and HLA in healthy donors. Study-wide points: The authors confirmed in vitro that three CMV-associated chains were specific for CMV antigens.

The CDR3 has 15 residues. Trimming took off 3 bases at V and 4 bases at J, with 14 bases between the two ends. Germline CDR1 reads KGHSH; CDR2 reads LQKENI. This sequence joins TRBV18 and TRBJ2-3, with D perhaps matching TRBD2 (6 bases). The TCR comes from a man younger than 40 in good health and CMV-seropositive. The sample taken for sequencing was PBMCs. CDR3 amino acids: CASSPGGSYSDTQYF. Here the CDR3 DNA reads TGTGCCAGCTCACCGGGAGGATCATATTCAGATACGCAGTATTTT.